The rows below give T cell receptor beta chains drawn from one sample of a study of control samples from healthy donors and cancer patients. The data were produced by immunoSEQ multiplex PCR, yet TCRdb's version contains in-frame clones alone and is incomplete. The sample has 120,000 to 150,000 clones; about 91% are singletons. The source material was blood. The receptors shown here come from a young man in good health. CDR3s include the opening cysteine and the closing phenylalanine or tryptophan. The D gene is left open where the match is weak.

CDR3aa	d_gene	v_gene	j_gene
CASSKSPTDTQYF	-	TRBV13	TRBJ2-3
CASSLAGGGRGTGELFF	TRBD2	TRBV5-1	TRBJ2-2
CASSNAGSGNTIYF	-	TRBV9	TRBJ1-3
CASSLAAQGEAFF	-	TRBV5-1	TRBJ1-1
CAWSATDRVYEQYF	TRBD1	TRBV30	TRBJ2-7
CASSTGLPAEAFF	-	TRBV6-5	TRBJ1-1
CASSLRQGNEKLFF	TRBD1	TRBV9	TRBJ1-4
CASSLQGAGNTIYF	TRBD1	TRBV7-2	TRBJ1-3
CASSSGPTEGYGYTF	-	TRBV7-9	TRBJ1-2
CASRPTDRGGYEQYF	TRBD2	TRBV3-1/TRBV3-2	TRBJ2-7
CASSLWRGGGYEQFF	-	TRBV7-2	TRBJ2-1
CATSDRTGALSMNTEAFF	TRBD1	TRBV24-1	TRBJ1-1
CASSETGRGVGEAFF	-	TRBV5-6	TRBJ1-1
CASSNKLTDTQYF	-	TRBV6-5	TRBJ2-3
CAWRTGGRYEQYF	TRBD1	TRBV30	TRBJ2-7
CASSNHAVAGEQYF	TRBD2	TRBV19	TRBJ2-7
CSASSTGRINTGELFF	-	TRBV20-1	TRBJ2-2
CASSQVPGATNTEAFF	-	TRBV4-1	TRBJ1-1
CASSIVKQGGGYTF	-	TRBV19	TRBJ1-2
CAWSVQGLAGDTQYF	TRBD2	TRBV30	TRBJ2-3
CASSIGRKNTEAFF	-	TRBV5-6	TRBJ1-1
CASSSREGGAGSPLHF	-	TRBV7-6	TRBJ1-6
CVSSIEGGRGKLFF	-	TRBV19	TRBJ1-4
CASTPTVLNEQFF	-	TRBV7-2	TRBJ2-1
CASSVVAGSGGELFF	-	TRBV9	TRBJ2-2